This TCR beta chain was obtained from a study of control samples from healthy donors and cancer patients. CDR1 and CDR2 (germline): SGHDT, YYEEEE. This CDR3 has 15 residues. The V gene lost 4 bases and the J gene lost 1 base, with 12 bases spanning the gap. The table came from immunoSEQ multiplex PCR; TCRdb's copy has only in-frame clones and leaves some out. In all, the sample yields under 200,000 clones. The sample consisted of blood. The source is a woman aged 30 to 39 in good health. The chain recombines TRBV5-6 with TRBJ1-3; possible D gene TRBD1, 6 bases. In nucleotides, the CDR3 is TGTGCCAGCAGCCTACGCAGGGGATCTGGAAACACCATATATTTT. Protein product: CASSLRRGSGNTIYF.